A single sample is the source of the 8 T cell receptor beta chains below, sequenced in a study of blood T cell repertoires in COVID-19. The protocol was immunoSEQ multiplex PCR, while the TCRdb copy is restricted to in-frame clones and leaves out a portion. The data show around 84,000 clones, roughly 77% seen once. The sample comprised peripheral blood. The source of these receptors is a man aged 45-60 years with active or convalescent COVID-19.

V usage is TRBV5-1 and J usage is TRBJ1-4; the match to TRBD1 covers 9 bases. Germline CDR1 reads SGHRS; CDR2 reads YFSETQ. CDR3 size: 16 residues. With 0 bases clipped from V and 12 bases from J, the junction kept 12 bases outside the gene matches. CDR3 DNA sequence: TGCGCCAGCAGCTTGGGGCCCGGGACAGGGTTTGGGGAACTGTTTTTT. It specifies CASSLGPGTGFGELFF.

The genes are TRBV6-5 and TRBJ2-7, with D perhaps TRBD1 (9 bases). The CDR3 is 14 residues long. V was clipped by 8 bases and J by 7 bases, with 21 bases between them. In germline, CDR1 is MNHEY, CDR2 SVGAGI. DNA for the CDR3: TGTGCCAGCGGGACTAGGGGACAGGGACGTGAGCAGTACTTC. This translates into CASGTRGQGREQYF.

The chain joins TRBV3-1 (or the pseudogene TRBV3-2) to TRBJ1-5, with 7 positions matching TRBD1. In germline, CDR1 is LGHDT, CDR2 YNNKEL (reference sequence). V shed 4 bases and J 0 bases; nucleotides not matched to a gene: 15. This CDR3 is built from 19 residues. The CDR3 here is CASSPRGERTAYSNQPQHF. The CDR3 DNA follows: TGTGCCAGCAGCCCCAGGGGGGAGAGGACAGCTTATAGCAATCAGCCCCAGCATTTT.

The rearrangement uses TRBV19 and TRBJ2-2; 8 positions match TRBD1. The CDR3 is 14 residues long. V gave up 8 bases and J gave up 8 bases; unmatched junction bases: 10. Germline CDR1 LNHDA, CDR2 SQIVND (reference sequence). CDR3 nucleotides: TGTGCCAGTCTTGGAACAGGGGGGCGAGGGGAGCTGTTTTTT. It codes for CASLGTGGRGELFF.

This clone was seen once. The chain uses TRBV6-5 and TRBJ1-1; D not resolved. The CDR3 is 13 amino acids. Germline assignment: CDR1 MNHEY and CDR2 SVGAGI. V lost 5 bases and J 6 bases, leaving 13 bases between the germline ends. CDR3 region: CASSPPGRSEAFF. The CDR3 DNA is TGTGCCAGCAGTCCCCCAGGCAGGTCTGAAGCTTTCTTT.

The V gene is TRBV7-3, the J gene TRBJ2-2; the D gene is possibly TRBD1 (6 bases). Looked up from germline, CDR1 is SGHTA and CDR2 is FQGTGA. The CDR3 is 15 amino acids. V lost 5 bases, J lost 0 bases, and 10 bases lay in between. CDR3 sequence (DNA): TGTGCCAGCAGCGCCGGACAGACGAACACCGGGGAGCTGTTTTTT. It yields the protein CASSAGQTNTGELFF.

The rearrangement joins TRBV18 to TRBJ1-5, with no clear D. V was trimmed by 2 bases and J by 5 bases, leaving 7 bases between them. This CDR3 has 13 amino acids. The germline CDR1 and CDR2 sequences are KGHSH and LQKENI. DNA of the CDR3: TGTGCCAGCTCACCAGGGGAGGATCAGCCCCAGCATTTT. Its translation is CASSPGEDQPQHF.

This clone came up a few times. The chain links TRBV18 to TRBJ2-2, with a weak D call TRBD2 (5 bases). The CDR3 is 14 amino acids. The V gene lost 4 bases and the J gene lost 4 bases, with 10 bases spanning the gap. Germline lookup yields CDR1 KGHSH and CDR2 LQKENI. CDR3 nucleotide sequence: TGTGCCAGCTCACTCGGACTGAGCACCGGGGAGCTGTTTTTT. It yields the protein CASSLGLSTGELFF.